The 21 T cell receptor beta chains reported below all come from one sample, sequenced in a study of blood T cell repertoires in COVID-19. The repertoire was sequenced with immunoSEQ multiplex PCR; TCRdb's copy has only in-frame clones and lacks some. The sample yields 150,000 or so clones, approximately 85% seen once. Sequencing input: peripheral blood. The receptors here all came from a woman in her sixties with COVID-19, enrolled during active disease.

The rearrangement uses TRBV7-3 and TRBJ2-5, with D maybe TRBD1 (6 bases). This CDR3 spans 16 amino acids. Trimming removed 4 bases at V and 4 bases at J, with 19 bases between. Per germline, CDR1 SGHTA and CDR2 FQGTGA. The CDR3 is CASSSTQGFWAETQYF. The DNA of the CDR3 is TGTGCCAGCAGCTCGACCCAGGGGTTTTGGGCAGAGACCCAGTACTTC.

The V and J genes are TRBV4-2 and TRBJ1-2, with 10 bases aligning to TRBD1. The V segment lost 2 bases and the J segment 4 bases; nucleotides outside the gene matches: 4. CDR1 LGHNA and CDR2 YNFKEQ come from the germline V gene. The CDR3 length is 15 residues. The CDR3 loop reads CASSQPGQGGYGYTF. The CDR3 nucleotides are TGTGCCAGCAGCCAACCCGGACAGGGGGGCTATGGCTACACCTTC.

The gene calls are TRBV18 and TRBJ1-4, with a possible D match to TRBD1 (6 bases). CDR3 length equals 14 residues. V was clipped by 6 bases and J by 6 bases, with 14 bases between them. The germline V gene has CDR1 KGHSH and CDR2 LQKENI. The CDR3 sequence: CASSSQGRDEKLFF. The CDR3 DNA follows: TGTGCCAGCTCTTCACAGGGAAGGGATGAAAAACTGTTTTTT.

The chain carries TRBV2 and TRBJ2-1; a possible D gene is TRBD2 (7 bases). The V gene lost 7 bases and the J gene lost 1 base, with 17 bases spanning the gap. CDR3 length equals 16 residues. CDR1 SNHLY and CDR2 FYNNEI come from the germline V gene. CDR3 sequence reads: CASTPTGGSSYNEQFF. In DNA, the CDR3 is TGTGCCAGCACCCCAACGGGGGGCTCATCCTACAATGAGCAGTTCTTC.

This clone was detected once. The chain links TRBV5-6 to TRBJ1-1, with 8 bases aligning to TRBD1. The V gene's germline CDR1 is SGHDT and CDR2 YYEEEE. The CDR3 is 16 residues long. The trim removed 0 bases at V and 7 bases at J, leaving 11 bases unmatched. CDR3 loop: CASSLGYRTGPVEAFF. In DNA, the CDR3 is TGTGCCAGCAGCTTGGGATACAGGACAGGGCCTGTTGAAGCTTTCTTT.

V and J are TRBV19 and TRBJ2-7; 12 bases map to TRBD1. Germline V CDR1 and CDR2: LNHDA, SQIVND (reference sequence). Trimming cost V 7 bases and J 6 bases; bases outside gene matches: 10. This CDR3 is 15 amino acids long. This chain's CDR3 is CASINTGTGGTEQYF. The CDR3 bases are TGTGCCAGTATTAACACCGGGACAGGGGGCACCGAGCAGTACTTC.

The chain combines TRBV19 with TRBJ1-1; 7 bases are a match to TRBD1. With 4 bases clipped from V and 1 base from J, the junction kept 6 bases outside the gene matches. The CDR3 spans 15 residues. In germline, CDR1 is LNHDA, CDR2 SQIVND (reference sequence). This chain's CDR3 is CASSTPGQKNTEAFF. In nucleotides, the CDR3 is TGTGCCAGTAGTACCCCGGGACAGAAGAACACTGAAGCTTTCTTT.

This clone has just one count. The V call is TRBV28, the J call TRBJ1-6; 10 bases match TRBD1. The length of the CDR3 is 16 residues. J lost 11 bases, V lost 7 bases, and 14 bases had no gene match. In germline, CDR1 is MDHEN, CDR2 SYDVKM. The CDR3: CASTSTGSGTGAPLHF. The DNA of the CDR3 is TGTGCCAGCACCTCCACCGGTAGTGGGACAGGGGCACCCCTCCACTTT. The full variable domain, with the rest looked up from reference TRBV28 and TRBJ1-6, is DVKVTQSSRYLVKRTGEKVFLECVQDMDHENMFWYRQDPGLGLRLIYFSYDVKMKEKGDIPEGYSVSREKKERFSLILESASTNQTSMYLCASTSTGSGTGAPLHFGNGTRLTVT.

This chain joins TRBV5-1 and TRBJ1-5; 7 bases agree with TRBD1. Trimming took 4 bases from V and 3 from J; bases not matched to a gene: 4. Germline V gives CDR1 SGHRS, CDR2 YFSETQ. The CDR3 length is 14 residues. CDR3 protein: CASSNGQVNQPQHF. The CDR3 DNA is TGCGCCAGCAGCAATGGACAGGTCAATCAGCCCCAGCATTTT.

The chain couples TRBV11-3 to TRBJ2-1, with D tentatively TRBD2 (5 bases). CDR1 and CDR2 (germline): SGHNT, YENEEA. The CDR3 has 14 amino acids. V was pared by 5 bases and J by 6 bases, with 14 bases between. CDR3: CASSASPQTNEQFF. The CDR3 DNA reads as TGTGCCAGCAGCGCTAGCCCCCAGACCAATGAGCAGTTCTTC.

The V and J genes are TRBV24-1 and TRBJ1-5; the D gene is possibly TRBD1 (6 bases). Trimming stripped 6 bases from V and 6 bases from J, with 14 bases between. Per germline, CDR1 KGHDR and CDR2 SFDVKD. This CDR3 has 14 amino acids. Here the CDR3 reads CATSSVQGSQPQHF. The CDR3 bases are TGTGCCACCAGTAGTGTACAGGGTAGTCAGCCCCAGCATTTT.

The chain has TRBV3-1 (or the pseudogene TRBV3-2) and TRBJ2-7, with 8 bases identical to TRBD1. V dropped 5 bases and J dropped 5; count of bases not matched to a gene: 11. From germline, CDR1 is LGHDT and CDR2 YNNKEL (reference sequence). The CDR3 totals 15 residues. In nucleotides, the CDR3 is TGTGCCAGCAGCGTCCAGGGGACAGGAGGCAACGAGCAGTACTTC. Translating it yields CASSVQGTGGNEQYF.

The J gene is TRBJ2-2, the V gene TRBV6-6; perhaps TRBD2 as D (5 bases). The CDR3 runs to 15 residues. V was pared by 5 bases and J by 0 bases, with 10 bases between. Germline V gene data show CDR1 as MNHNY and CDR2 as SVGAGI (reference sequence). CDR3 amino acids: CASSAGLSNTGELFF. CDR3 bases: TGTGCCAGCAGTGCCGGACTTTCGAACACCGGGGAGCTGTTTTTT.

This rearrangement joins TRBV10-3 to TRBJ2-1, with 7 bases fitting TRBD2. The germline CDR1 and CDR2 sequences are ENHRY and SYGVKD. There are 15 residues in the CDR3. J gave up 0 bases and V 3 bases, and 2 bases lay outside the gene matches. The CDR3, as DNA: TGTGCCATCAGTGATGGGGGGGTCTCCTACAATGAGCAGTTCTTC. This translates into CAISDGGVSYNEQFF.

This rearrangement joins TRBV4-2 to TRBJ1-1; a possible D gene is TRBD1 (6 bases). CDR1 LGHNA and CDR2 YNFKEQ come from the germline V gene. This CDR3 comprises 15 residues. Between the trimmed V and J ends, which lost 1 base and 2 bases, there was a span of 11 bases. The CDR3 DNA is TGTGCCAGCAGCCAAGTCCGGGACATAAACACTGAAGCTTTCTTT. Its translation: CASSQVRDINTEAFF.

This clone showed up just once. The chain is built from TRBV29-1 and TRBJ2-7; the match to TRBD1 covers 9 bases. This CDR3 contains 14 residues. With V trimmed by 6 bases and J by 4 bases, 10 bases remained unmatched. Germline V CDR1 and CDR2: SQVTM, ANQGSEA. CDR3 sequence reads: CSVGTGTGIYEQYF. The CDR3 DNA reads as TGCAGCGTAGGGACCGGGACAGGGATTTACGAGCAGTACTTC.

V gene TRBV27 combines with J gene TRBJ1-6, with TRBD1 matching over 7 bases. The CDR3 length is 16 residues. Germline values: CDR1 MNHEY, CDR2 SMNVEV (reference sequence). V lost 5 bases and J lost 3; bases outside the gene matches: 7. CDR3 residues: CASSQQGVGYNSPLHF. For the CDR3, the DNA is TGTGCCAGCAGTCAGCAGGGGGTAGGCTATAATTCACCCCTCCACTTT.

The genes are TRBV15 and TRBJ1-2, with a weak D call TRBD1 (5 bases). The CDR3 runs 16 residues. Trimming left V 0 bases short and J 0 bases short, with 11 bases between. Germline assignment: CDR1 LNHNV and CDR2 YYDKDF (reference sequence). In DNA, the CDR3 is TGTGCCACCAGCAGAGAGACAGTCCGAGCTAACTATGGCTACACCTTC. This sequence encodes CATSRETVRANYGYTF.

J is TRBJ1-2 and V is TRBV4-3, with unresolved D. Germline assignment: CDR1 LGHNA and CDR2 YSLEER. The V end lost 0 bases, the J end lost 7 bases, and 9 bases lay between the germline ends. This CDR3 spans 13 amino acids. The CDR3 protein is CASSQDRGSGYTF. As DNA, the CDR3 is TGCGCCAGCAGCCAAGATCGCGGTTCTGGCTACACCTTC.

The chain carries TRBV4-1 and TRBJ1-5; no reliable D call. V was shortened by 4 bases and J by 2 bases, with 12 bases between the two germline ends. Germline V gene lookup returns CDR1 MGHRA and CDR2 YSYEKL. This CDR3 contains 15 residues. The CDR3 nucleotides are TGCGCCAGCAGCCTACAGATGGGAGGCAATCAGCCCCAGCATTTT. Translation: CASSLQMGGNQPQHF.

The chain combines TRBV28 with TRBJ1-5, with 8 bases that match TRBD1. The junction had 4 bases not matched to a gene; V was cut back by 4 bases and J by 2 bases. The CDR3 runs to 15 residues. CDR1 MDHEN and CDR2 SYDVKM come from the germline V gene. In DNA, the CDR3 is TGTGCCAGCAGTTCCCCGGACAGGGGCAATCAGCCCCAGCATTTT. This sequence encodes CASSSPDRGNQPQHF.